The subject of this entry is one T cell receptor beta chain. Addition of UMIs with a 6-nucleotide sample barcode was achieved by template switching. TCRdb re-analyzed the 5' RACE reads; it lists each CDR3 protein once, without DNA. The table lists just over 300,000 distinct CDR3 sequences. The CDR3 is 14 amino acids. In germline, CDR1 is SGHDT, CDR2 YYEEEE. This sample stems from a study of monozygotic twins with inflammatory bowel disease. This sequence joins TRBV5-6 and TRBJ2-2; without DNA, the TCRdb call of TRBD1 cannot be checked. Sequenced material: blood. This TCR came from a human donor with ulcerative colitis or Crohn's disease, or a healthy co-twin of an affected twin (not recorded which). CDR3 loop: CASRPTGPTGELFF.